These 19 T cell receptor beta chains share one sample of origin, sequenced in a study of T-cell reconstitution after alpha-beta-depleted transplantation in children. Unique molecular identifiers were built into the TCRbeta library. TCRdb re-called the PCR reads through MiXCR, storing one row per CDR3 protein. The sample lists fewer than 550,000 distinct CDR3 sequences; more than 9.5% were seen once. The material sequenced was PBMCs, mostly from graft donor cells, taken 180 days after TCRalphabeta/CD19-depleted stem cell transplant. All receptors derive from a female patient under 10 years old who had a stem cell transplant for aplastic anemia, so the T cells may come from the graft donor.

This clonotype was detected a few times. V gene TRBV6-5 combines with J gene TRBJ2-5; TRBD1 matches at 9 bases. J lost 4 bases, V lost 2 bases, and 5 bases had no gene match. The germline V gene encodes CDR1 MNHEY and CDR2 SVGAGI. There are 15 residues in the CDR3. CDR3 coding DNA: TGTGCCAGCAGTTACAGGGGACAGGGATTAGAGACCCAGTACTTC. Residues: CASSYRGQGLETQYF.

This clonotype showed up just a few times. The J gene is TRBJ2-7, the V gene TRBV27; weak D call: TRBD2 (5 bases). In germline, CDR1 is MNHEY, CDR2 SMNVEV (reference sequence). The CDR3 runs to 14 residues. V shed 8 bases and J shed 1 base, with 15 bases lying between them. Here the CDR3 reads CASPGSGESYEQYF. The CDR3 DNA is TGTGCCAGCCCCGGATCCGGGGAATCCTACGAGCAGTACTTC.

The chain recombines TRBV16 with TRBJ1-5, with TRBD1 matching 9 bases. This CDR3 is 17 amino acids long. V was clipped by 4 bases and J by 1 base; unmatched bases: 8. The V gene's germline CDR1 is KGHSY and CDR2 FQNENV. The CDR3 region has the DNA TGTGCCAGCAGCCTTTATGGACAGGGGACCAGCAATCAGCCCCAGCATTTT. Protein: CASSLYGQGTSNQPQHF.

This clonotype was seen repeatedly, ten times or more. This chain joins TRBV4-3 and TRBJ1-5; D uncertain. Trimming stripped 0 bases from V and 7 bases from J, with 7 bases between. From germline, CDR1 is LGHNA and CDR2 YSLEER. The CDR3 has 13 amino acids. CDR3 amino acids: CASSQEGRQPQHF. Here the CDR3 DNA reads TGCGCCAGCAGCCAAGAGGGCCGACAGCCCCAGCATTTT.

The gene calls are TRBV7-9 and TRBJ2-1, with TRBD2 identical over 9 bases. The junction had 9 bases not matched to a gene; V was cut back by 6 bases and J by 6 bases. This CDR3 contains 15 residues. CDR1 SEHNR and CDR2 FQNEAQ come from the germline V gene (reference sequence). DNA for the CDR3: TGTGCCAGCAGTCCTCCCCGCGGGAGGGCCAATGAGCAGTTCTTC. Protein sequence: CASSPPRGRANEQFF.

This clonotype was seen a few times. The chain employs TRBV27 and TRBJ2-1; D not certain. Trimming removed 1 base from V and 2 bases from J, with 12 bases in between. The CDR3 runs to 16 residues. Germline CDR1 reads MNHEY; CDR2 reads SMNVEV (reference sequence). In DNA, the CDR3 is TGTGCCAGCAGTTTATTAGAACTGCCGACCTACAATGAGCAGTTCTTC. This translates into CASSLLELPTYNEQFF.

This clonotype was picked up a small number of times. J is TRBJ2-1 and V is TRBV7-3, with 16 nucleotides matching TRBD2. With 5 bases clipped from V and 0 bases from J, the junction kept 10 bases outside the gene matches. There are 20 residues in the CDR3. Germline V gene lookup returns CDR1 SGHTA and CDR2 FQGTGA. The CDR3 here is CASSRAPGLAGGSSYNEQFF. The CDR3 nucleotides are TGTGCCAGCAGCCGGGCTCCGGGACTAGCGGGAGGGAGCTCCTACAATGAGCAGTTCTTC.

This clonotype showed up just a few times. The rearrangement links TRBV29-1 to TRBJ2-3, with D perhaps matching TRBD2 (6 bases). There are 12 residues in the CDR3. V was cut by 4 bases and J by 8 bases, with 13 bases left in between. Germline V gives CDR1 SQVTM, CDR2 ANQGSEA. The CDR3 reads CSVAATRGTQYF. Written as DNA, the CDR3 is TGCAGCGTTGCAGCGACTAGGGGTACGCAGTATTTT.

This clonotype was recorded at least ten times. The genes are TRBV20-1 and TRBJ2-1, with a tentative D call TRBD1 (7 bases). CDR3 size: 15 residues. Germline assignment: CDR1 DFQATT and CDR2 SNEGSKA (reference sequence). V lost 2 bases, J lost 6 bases, and 17 bases lay in between. The CDR3 region is CSARPRLGGFNEQFF. The CDR3 nucleotides read TGCAGTGCTAGACCCAGACTAGGGGGCTTCAATGAGCAGTTCTTC.

In its sample, this clonotype was seen a few times. The chain couples TRBV20-1 to TRBJ1-1; possibly TRBD1 for D (6 bases). CDR1 is DFQATT, CDR2 SNEGSKA, per germline (reference sequence). The CDR3 runs to 14 residues. Trimming shortened V by 6 bases and J by 0 bases, and 14 bases separated the two germline ends. The CDR3 is CSAQAGQLNTEAFF. CDR3 coding DNA: TGCAGTGCCCAAGCCGGACAGCTGAACACTGAAGCTTTCTTT.

The gene calls are TRBV30 and TRBJ2-7; 8 bases match TRBD2. J was trimmed by 2 bases and V by 1 base; bases with no gene match: 7. The CDR3 has 15 residues. The germline CDR1 and CDR2 sequences are GTSNPN and SVGIG (reference sequence). The CDR3: CAWSETGAGAYEQYF. The CDR3 DNA reads as TGTGCCTGGAGTGAAACAGGAGCGGGAGCCTACGAGCAGTACTTC.

This clonotype was detected ten times or more. V and J are TRBV12-3 or TRBV12-4 and TRBJ1-1, with D uncertain. This CDR3 has 16 amino acids. Trimming took 1 base from V and 1 from J, leaving 13 bases between them. CDR3 nucleotides: TGTGCCAGCAGTTTAGAGACCGGGTTCGGGAACACTGAAGCTTTCTTT. It is translated as CASSLETGFGNTEAFF.

This clonotype was counted a few times. The gene calls are TRBV27 and TRBJ1-3; D call uncertain. This CDR3 has 16 amino acids. The V gene's germline CDR1 is MNHEY and CDR2 SMNVEV (reference sequence). V was trimmed by 5 bases and J by 4 bases, leaving 18 bases between them. The CDR3 sequence: CASSPLGSPQGNTIYF. Here the CDR3 DNA reads TGTGCCAGCAGTCCCCTCGGAAGTCCGCAGGGAAACACCATATATTTT.

This clonotype was recorded a few times. This chain uses TRBV6-1 with TRBJ2-3; 8 positions match TRBD2. V was clipped by 6 bases and J by 1 base; unmatched bases: 9. This CDR3 spans 16 amino acids. CDR1 is MNHNS and CDR2 is SASEGT in the germline V gene. CDR3: CASSPQASGRTDTQYF. CDR3 DNA: TGTGCCAGCAGCCCGCAGGCTAGCGGGCGCACAGATACGCAGTATTTT.

This clonotype has at least ten counts. V and J are TRBV20-1 and TRBJ2-7; no reliable D call. Per germline, CDR1 DFQATT and CDR2 SNEGSKA (reference sequence). The CDR3 runs to 12 residues. Trimming took off 0 bases at V and 2 bases at J, with 5 bases between the two ends. Here the CDR3 DNA reads TGCAGTGCTAGAGACAGACCCTACGAGCAGTACTTC. It translates to CSARDRPYEQYF.

In its sample, this clonotype was seen once. The chain carries TRBV20-1 and TRBJ1-1; possible D gene TRBD1, 5 bases. Trimming took off 6 bases at V and 0 bases at J, with 8 bases between the two ends. Looked up from germline, CDR1 is DFQATT and CDR2 is SNEGSKA (reference sequence). The CDR3 covers 12 residues. Here the CDR3 DNA reads TGCAGTGCACAACAGGTGAACACTGAAGCTTTCTTT. It yields the protein CSAQQVNTEAFF.

Only a few counts were recorded for this clonotype. This chain joins TRBV28 and TRBJ2-3, with 9 bases fitting TRBD1. The CDR3 is made up of 15 amino acids. CDR1 MDHEN and CDR2 SYDVKM come from the germline V gene. V lost 3 bases, J lost 3 bases, and 4 bases stayed unmatched. The CDR3 reads CASSFRDRETDTQYF. DNA of the CDR3: TGTGCCAGCAGTTTCAGGGACAGGGAAACAGATACGCAGTATTTT. Together with reference TRBV28 and TRBJ2-3, the CDR3 gives the full variable domain: DVKVTQSSRYLVKRTGEKVFLECVQDMDHENMFWYRQDPGLGLRLIYFSYDVKMKEKGDIPEGYSVSREKKERFSLILESASTNQTSMYLCASSFRDRETDTQYFGPGTRLTVL.

This clonotype was seen a few times. V gene TRBV4-3 combines with J gene TRBJ1-1; no clear D. CDR1 is LGHNA and CDR2 is YSLEER in the germline V gene. CDR3 length: 15 residues. V lost 4 bases to trimming and J lost 3 bases, with 15 bases between them. The CDR3 coding sequence is TGCGCCAGCAGCCCCAACCCCCCAGGTTACACTGAAGCTTTCTTT. This translates into CASSPNPPGYTEAFF.

This chain connects TRBV12-3 or TRBV12-4 to TRBJ2-2; possible D gene TRBD2, 6 bases. The V end lost 7 bases, the J end lost 5 bases, and 17 bases lay between the germline ends. The length of the CDR3 is 15 residues. Here the CDR3 DNA reads TGTGCCAGCACCACCGATGGGGAGGTTACCGGGGAGCTGTTTTTT. It translates to CASTTDGEVTGELFF.